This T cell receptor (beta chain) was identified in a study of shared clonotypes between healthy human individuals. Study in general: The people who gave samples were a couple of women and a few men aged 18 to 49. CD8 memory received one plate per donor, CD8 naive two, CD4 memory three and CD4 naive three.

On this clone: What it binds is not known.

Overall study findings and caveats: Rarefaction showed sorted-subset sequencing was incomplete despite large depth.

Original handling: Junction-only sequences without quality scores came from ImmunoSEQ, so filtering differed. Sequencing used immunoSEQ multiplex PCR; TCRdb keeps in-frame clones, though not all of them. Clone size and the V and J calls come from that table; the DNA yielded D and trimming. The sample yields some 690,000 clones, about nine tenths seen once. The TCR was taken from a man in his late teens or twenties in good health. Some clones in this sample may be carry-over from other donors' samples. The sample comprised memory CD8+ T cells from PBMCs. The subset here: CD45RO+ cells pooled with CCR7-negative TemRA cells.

The CDR3 region is CGSRLAGGDEQYF. The CDR3, as DNA: TGTGGGAGTAGGCTAGCGGGAGGGGACGAGCAGTACTTC. The genes are TRBV28 and TRBJ2-5, with 12 bases that match TRBD2. Near its end, the DNA agrees better with TRBJ2-7, so the J call may be wrong. CDR3 length: 13 residues. CDR1 and CDR2 (germline): MDHEN, SYDVKM.